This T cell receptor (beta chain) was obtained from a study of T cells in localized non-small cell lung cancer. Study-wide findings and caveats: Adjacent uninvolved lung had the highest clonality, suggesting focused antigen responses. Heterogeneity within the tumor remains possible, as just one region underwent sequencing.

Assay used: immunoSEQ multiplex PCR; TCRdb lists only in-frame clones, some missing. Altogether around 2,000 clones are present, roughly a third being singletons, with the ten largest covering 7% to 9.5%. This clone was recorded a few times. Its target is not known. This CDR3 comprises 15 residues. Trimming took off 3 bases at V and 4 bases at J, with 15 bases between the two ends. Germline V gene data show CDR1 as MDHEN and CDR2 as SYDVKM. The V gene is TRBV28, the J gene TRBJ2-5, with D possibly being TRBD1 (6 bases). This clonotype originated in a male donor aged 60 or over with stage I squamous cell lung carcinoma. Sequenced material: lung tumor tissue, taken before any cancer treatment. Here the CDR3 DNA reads TGTGCCAGCAGTTTTGGGCAGGGGAGTGCAGAGACCCAGTACTTC. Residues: CASSFGQGSAETQYF.